This entry lists 15 T cell receptor beta chains sequenced from one sample in a study of blood T cells in healthy people across ages. It was with a sample-barcoded 5' primer and a J-beta primer mix that a second PCR of about 6 to 11 cycles was run. TCRdb independently ran MiXCR on the 5' RACE reads; one entry per CDR3 protein. This sample has about 800,000 distinct CDR3 sequences; just under 25% occur once, and the top ten carry roughly 3.8%. The sample also formed part of further work on T cells of mothers and their children.

Sequencing was done on a sample of blood. The receptors were sampled from a boy aged 5-17 years in good health.

This chain links TRBV6-6 with TRBJ2-3; 7 bases fit TRBD2. The J segment lost 4 bases and the V segment lost 11 bases, leaving 9 bases of the junction unmatched. The CDR3 is 13 residues long. Germline V gene lookup returns CDR1 MNHNY and CDR2 SVGAGI (reference sequence). The CDR3 sequence: CASLARGADTQYF. DNA for the CDR3: TGTGCCTCCTTAGCCCGGGGGGCAGATACGCAGTATTTT.

In this sample, this clonotype turned up a few times. The chain joins TRBV20-1 to TRBJ2-3, with D tentatively TRBD2 (5 bases). V shed 4 bases and J shed 3 bases, with 20 bases lying between them. This CDR3 region has 16 residues. Germline V gene sequence: CDR1 DFQATT, CDR2 SNEGSKA (reference sequence). CDR3: CSAKAGNNGGTDTQYF. Written as DNA, the CDR3 is TGCAGTGCTAAGGCTGGCAATAATGGCGGGACAGATACGCAGTATTTT.

The sample holds a few counts of this clonotype. Relative to the germline gene, one junction end is altered; a read error may explain this. This chain connects TRBV5-3 to TRBJ2-5; 9 bases match TRBD2. The DNA end lines up better with TRBJ2-1; the J call may be wrong. TRBV5-3 is labeled an ORF, and its function is uncertain. The CDR3 is 16 residues long. CDR3 in DNA: TGTGCCAGCAGCTCAAATGGGCGGGAGGGCCTGGATGAGCAGTTCTTC. Encoded protein: CASSSNGREGLDEQFF.

This clonotype was recorded a few times. J is TRBJ1-3 and V is TRBV9, with a tentative D call TRBD1 (5 bases). Germline V gene data show CDR1 as SGDLS and CDR2 as YYNGEE. This CDR3 has 19 residues. V gave up 0 bases and J gave up 3 bases, with 22 bases separating them. CDR3 DNA: TGTGCCAGCAGCGTAGACTCTGGGGGGAGGGGCGCGTATGGAAACACCATATATTTT. Translated, it gives CASSVDSGGRGAYGNTIYF.

V and J are TRBV6-5 and TRBJ2-1; no clear D. V was pared by 0 bases and J by 10 bases, with 22 bases between. The CDR3 runs to 17 residues. CDR1 is MNHEY and CDR2 is SVGAGI in the germline V gene. CDR3 in DNA: TGTGCCAGCAGTTACTCATGGGTGGCAGGTCCGACATCGGAGCAGTTCTTC. The encoded protein is CASSYSWVAGPTSEQFF.

This clonotype was detected only a few times. This chain's CDR3 is CSARTTGFYEKLFF. DNA for the CDR3: TGCAGTGCTAGAACGACAGGGTTTTATGAAAAACTGTTTTTT. This chain links TRBV20-1 with TRBJ1-4; 7 nucleotides line up with TRBD1. Trimming at V came to 2 bases and at J to 6 bases, leaving 6 bases not matched to a gene. CDR1 and CDR2 (germline): DFQATT, SNEGSKA (reference sequence). CDR3 size: 14 residues.

V gene TRBV6-2 or TRBV6-3 combines with J gene TRBJ1-4; D possibly corresponds to TRBD1 (6 bases). The germline gives CDR1 MNHEY, CDR2 SVGEGT. The CDR3 runs to 14 residues. Trimming pared 6 bases from V and 5 bases from J, leaving 13 bases between. CDR3 sequence (DNA): TGTGCCAGCAGAAAGGACAGCAAGAATGAAAAACTGTTTTTT. It translates to CASRKDSKNEKLFF.

The sample holds a few counts of this clonotype. The chain is built from TRBV10-3 and TRBJ2-7; 10 bases agree with TRBD1. From germline, CDR1 is ENHRY and CDR2 SYGVKD. The CDR3 loop spans 16 amino acids. V lost 4 bases, J lost 3 bases, and 9 bases stayed unmatched. The CDR3 nucleotides read TGTGCCATCAGTGCTCTGGGGACAGGGGTGAACTACGAGCAGTACTTC. Translating it yields CAISALGTGVNYEQYF.

This rearrangement joins TRBV29-1 to TRBJ2-2, with TRBD2 identical over 9 bases. V lost 6 bases and J lost 5; bases outside the gene matches: 4. The CDR3 spans 13 residues. The germline gives CDR1 SQVTM, CDR2 ANQGSEA. In DNA, the CDR3 is TGCAGCGTGCGGGAGGGAGAGACCGGGGAGCTGTTTTTT. As protein: CSVREGETGELFF.

V and J are TRBV9 and TRBJ2-3; TRBD1 might be the D (6 bases). CDR3 length: 15 amino acids. Germline loops: CDR1 SGDLS, CDR2 YYNGEE. V lost 0 bases and J 1 base, leaving 9 bases between the germline ends. This chain's CDR3 is CASSVVGAGTDTQYF. In DNA, the CDR3 is TGTGCCAGCAGCGTAGTGGGGGCTGGCACAGATACGCAGTATTTT.

This clonotype was detected only a few times. The chain employs TRBV28 and TRBJ2-3; 9 nucleotides match TRBD2. Germline CDR1 reads MDHEN; CDR2 reads SYDVKM. This CDR3 has 15 residues. The junction had 6 bases not matched to a gene; V was cut back by 6 bases and J by 2 bases. CDR3 residues: CASSPSGGTTDTQYF. For the CDR3, the DNA is TGTGCCAGCAGCCCGAGCGGGGGGACCACAGATACGCAGTATTTT.

The J gene is TRBJ2-1, the V gene TRBV2, with D uncertain. Germline CDR1 SNHLY, CDR2 FYNNEI. This CDR3 spans 13 amino acids. V was pared by 2 bases and J by 5 bases, with 7 bases between. CDR3 region: CASSEQMDNEQFF. The CDR3 nucleotides read TGTGCCAGCAGTGAACAGATGGACAATGAGCAGTTCTTC.

The chain links TRBV12-3 or TRBV12-4 to TRBJ2-6, with 7 bases matching TRBD2. Trimming removed 6 bases from V and 0 bases from J; junction bases left unmatched: 5. CDR3 size: 16 residues. The CDR3 is CASRTGGISGANVLTF. The CDR3 nucleotides are TGTGCCAGCAGGACCGGGGGGATCTCTGGGGCCAACGTCCTGACTTTC.

The genes are TRBV29-1 and TRBJ2-1, with D possibly TRBD2 on 6 matching bases. Germline-derived CDR1 and CDR2 are SQVTM and ANQGSEA. This CDR3 has 13 amino acids. V was clipped by 1 base and J by 5 bases, with 9 bases between them. The CDR3 here is CSVEAGVDNEQFF. CDR3 coding DNA: TGCAGCGTTGAAGCGGGGGTTGACAATGAGCAGTTCTTC.

This chain connects TRBV3-1 to TRBJ1-2; D gene ambiguous. The length of the CDR3 is 15 residues. V lost 0 bases and J lost 4, with 12 bases in between. Germline-derived CDR1 and CDR2 are LGHDT and YNNKEL (reference sequence). CDR3 coding DNA: TGTGCCAGCAGCCAAGAAGGAAGGCTTGGCTATGGCTACACCTTC. Its translation: CASSQEGRLGYGYTF.